This is a list of T cell receptor beta chains from one sample in a study of T cell responses to AZD1222 COVID-19 vaccine. TCRdb keeps only in-frame clones here, not all; method: immunoSEQ multiplex PCR. Among some 96,000 clones listed, around nine tenths were seen once. The sample in question was peripheral blood, obtained 28 days after the second AZD1222 dose. These receptors all stem from an adult who received the AZD1222 COVID-19 vaccine. Each CDR3 is given with its conserved first and last residue. Fields, in order: J gene, clone size, D gene, V gene, CDR3 protein, CDR3 DNA. D genes are given only for firm matches. Some rows mark clone size as missing; the rest say once, few, many or name a class of expanded clone.

J gene: TRBJ1-2
clone size: -
D gene: -
V gene: TRBV6-1
CDR3 protein: CASSEVDPRGEGYTF
CDR3 DNA: TGTGCCAGCAGTGAGGTCGACCCCCGTGGCGAAGGCTACACCTTC

J gene: TRBJ1-4
clone size: once
D gene: -
V gene: TRBV10-1
CDR3 protein: CASQPWVNEKLFF
CDR3 DNA: TGCGCCAGCCAGCCGTGGGTTAATGAAAAACTGTTTTTT

J gene: TRBJ1-4
clone size: -
D gene: -
V gene: TRBV30
CDR3 protein: CAWSVELLNEKLFF
CDR3 DNA: TGTGCCTGGAGTGTGGAGTTACTTAATGAAAAACTGTTTTTT

J gene: TRBJ1-4
clone size: few
D gene: -
V gene: TRBV15
CDR3 protein: CATSRDLTGNWDATNEKLFF
CDR3 DNA: TGTGCCACCAGCAGAGACCTGACCGGGAATTGGGATGCAACTAATGAAAAACTGTTTTTT

J gene: TRBJ1-1
clone size: -
D gene: -
V gene: TRBV28
CDR3 protein: CASTPRQSLTTAFF
CDR3 DNA: TGTGCCAGCACTCCCAGACAAAGCCTCACCACAGCTTTCTTT

J gene: TRBJ2-7
clone size: -
D gene: -
V gene: TRBV9
CDR3 protein: CASSSKLGEALSEQYF
CDR3 DNA: TGTGCCAGCAGCTCGAAACTAGGGGAGGCCCTCTCCGAGCAGTACTTC

J gene: TRBJ2-6
clone size: -
D gene: -
V gene: TRBV4-1
CDR3 protein: CASRPVGSGANVLTF
CDR3 DNA: TGCGCCAGCCGTCCGGTAGGCTCTGGGGCCAACGTCCTGACTTTC

J gene: TRBJ2-1
clone size: once
D gene: -
V gene: TRBV7-9
CDR3 protein: CASSPPLAGHNEQFF
CDR3 DNA: TGTGCCAGCAGCCCCCCCCTGGCGGGCCACAATGAGCAGTTCTTC

J gene: TRBJ2-3
clone size: -
D gene: TRBD2
V gene: TRBV27
CDR3 protein: CASRPRNSGAGDTQYF
CDR3 DNA: TGTGCCAGCAGACCCCGAAATAGCGGGGCAGGGGATACGCAGTATTTT

J gene: TRBJ1-3
clone size: -
D gene: -
V gene: TRBV3-1/TRBV3-2
CDR3 protein: CASLAGNTIYF
CDR3 DNA: TGTGCCAGCCTGGCTGGAAACACCATATATTTT

J gene: TRBJ2-7
clone size: -
D gene: -
V gene: TRBV29-1
CDR3 protein: CSVQNLYEQYF
CDR3 DNA: TGCAGCGTTCAGAATCTCTACGAGCAGTACTTC

J gene: TRBJ1-6
clone size: few
D gene: -
V gene: TRBV11-2
CDR3 protein: CASSPPAGLPLHF
CDR3 DNA: TGTGCCAGCAGCCCACCTGCGGGGTTACCCCTCCACTTT

J gene: TRBJ2-3
clone size: -
D gene: -
V gene: TRBV30
CDR3 protein: CAWSATYRMGLADTQYF
CDR3 DNA: TGTGCCTGGAGTGCCACGTACCGAATGGGGTTGGCAGATACGCAGTATTTT

J gene: TRBJ2-1
clone size: -
D gene: TRBD2
V gene: TRBV4-2
CDR3 protein: CASSQAAREAGVNEQFF
CDR3 DNA: TGTGCCAGCAGCCAAGCTGCGCGGGAGGCCGGGGTAAATGAGCAGTTCTTC

J gene: TRBJ2-7
clone size: -
D gene: -
V gene: TRBV4-2
CDR3 protein: CASSQVQDSSYEQYF
CDR3 DNA: TGTGCCAGCAGCCAAGTACAGGACAGCTCCTACGAGCAGTACTTC

J gene: TRBJ1-4
clone size: -
D gene: -
V gene: TRBV12-3/TRBV12-4
CDR3 protein: CASSSGGKLFF
CDR3 DNA: TGTGCCAGCAGTTCAGGTGGAAAACTGTTTTTT

J gene: TRBJ2-5
clone size: -
D gene: -
V gene: TRBV28
CDR3 protein: CASNLPPPWETQYF
CDR3 DNA: TGTGCCAGCAACCTTCCTCCCCCTTGGGAGACCCAGTACTTC

J gene: TRBJ2-7
clone size: -
D gene: -
V gene: TRBV19
CDR3 protein: CASSLTAFTTPSSYEQYF
CDR3 DNA: TGTGCCAGTAGCCTCACAGCGTTCACTACGCCGAGCTCCTACGAGCAGTACTTC

J gene: TRBJ1-5
clone size: -
D gene: -
V gene: TRBV12-5
CDR3 protein: CASGGREPQHF
CDR3 DNA: TGTGCTAGTGGCGGAAGGGAGCCCCAGCATTTT

J gene: TRBJ1-2
clone size: -
D gene: -
V gene: TRBV10-3
CDR3 protein: CAISERGGYGYTF
CDR3 DNA: TGTGCCATCAGTGAACGGGGCGGCTATGGCTACACCTTC

J gene: TRBJ1-5
clone size: -
D gene: -
V gene: TRBV2
CDR3 protein: CASSEAGAPFLNQPQHF
CDR3 DNA: TGTGCCAGCAGTGAAGCAGGGGCACCTTTCCTCAATCAGCCCCAGCATTTT

J gene: TRBJ2-1
clone size: medium-sized
D gene: -
V gene: TRBV2
CDR3 protein: CASSFGQKDSEQFF
CDR3 DNA: TGTGCCAGCAGTTTCGGGCAGAAGGATAGTGAGCAGTTCTTC

J gene: TRBJ2-1
clone size: -
D gene: -
V gene: TRBV9
CDR3 protein: CASSVGGTALNEQFF
CDR3 DNA: TGTGCCAGCAGCGTGGGTGGGACTGCCCTCAATGAGCAGTTCTTC

J gene: TRBJ2-7
clone size: -
D gene: TRBD2
V gene: TRBV2
CDR3 protein: CASSDPAGLAGPKPYEQYF
CDR3 DNA: TGTGCCAGCAGTGACCCCGCGGGACTAGCGGGACCTAAGCCCTACGAGCAGTACTTC

J gene: TRBJ2-7
clone size: -
D gene: TRBD1
V gene: TRBV28
CDR3 protein: CASSQTKGQTNYEQYF
CDR3 DNA: TGTGCCAGCAGTCAGACGAAGGGACAGACTAACTACGAGCAGTACTTC

J gene: TRBJ2-5
clone size: -
D gene: -
V gene: TRBV3-1/TRBV3-2
CDR3 protein: CASSLSSEETQYF
CDR3 DNA: TGTGCCAGCAGCCTATCTTCGGAAGAGACCCAGTACTTC

J gene: TRBJ2-2
clone size: -
D gene: -
V gene: TRBV7-6
CDR3 protein: CASKGGGLDTGELFF
CDR3 DNA: TGTGCCAGCAAAGGTGGAGGGTTGGACACCGGGGAGCTGTTTTTT

J gene: TRBJ1-1
clone size: -
D gene: -
V gene: TRBV5-1
CDR3 protein: CASSKTLTGIPEAFF
CDR3 DNA: TGCGCCAGCAGTAAGACCTTAACAGGGATCCCTGAAGCTTTCTTT

J gene: TRBJ2-2
clone size: -
D gene: TRBD2
V gene: TRBV7-2
CDR3 protein: CASRRTGTSGRAGTGELFF
CDR3 DNA: TGTGCCAGCAGGCGAACCGGGACTAGCGGGAGGGCCGGCACCGGGGAGCTGTTTTTT

J gene: TRBJ1-2
clone size: -
D gene: TRBD1
V gene: TRBV7-8
CDR3 protein: CASSSGQMEAGYTF
CDR3 DNA: TGTGCCAGCAGCTCGGGACAGATGGAGGCCGGCTACACCTTC

J gene: TRBJ2-1
clone size: -
D gene: TRBD2
V gene: TRBV10-1
CDR3 protein: CASNRGQAGDNEQFF
CDR3 DNA: TGCGCCAGCAACCGGGGTCAAGCGGGGGACAATGAGCAGTTCTTC

J gene: TRBJ2-7
clone size: -
D gene: TRBD2
V gene: TRBV6-4
CDR3 protein: CASSGKRNGTSGSSGEQYF
CDR3 DNA: TGTGCCAGCTCAGGGAAAAGAAATGGGACTAGCGGGAGTTCCGGCGAGCAGTACTTC

J gene: TRBJ2-5
clone size: -
D gene: -
V gene: TRBV5-4
CDR3 protein: CASSATWGQETQYF
CDR3 DNA: TGTGCCAGCAGCGCTACTTGGGGGCAAGAGACCCAGTACTTC

J gene: TRBJ2-6
clone size: -
D gene: -
V gene: TRBV5-6
CDR3 protein: CASSLTATATGANVLTF
CDR3 DNA: TGTGCCAGCAGCTTGACGGCTACTGCGACTGGGGCCAACGTCCTGACTTTC

J gene: TRBJ1-2
clone size: -
D gene: -
V gene: TRBV30
CDR3 protein: CAWSPVNYGYTF
CDR3 DNA: TGTGCCTGGAGTCCAGTTAACTATGGCTACACCTTC

J gene: TRBJ2-3
clone size: few
D gene: -
V gene: TRBV2
CDR3 protein: CASTREYTDTQYF
CDR3 DNA: TGTGCCAGCACACGGGAGTACACAGATACGCAGTATTTT

J gene: TRBJ2-5
clone size: -
D gene: -
V gene: TRBV12-3/TRBV12-4
CDR3 protein: CASSLGLQETQYF
CDR3 DNA: TGTGCCAGCAGTTTGGGACTTCAAGAGACCCAGTACTTC

J gene: TRBJ2-7
clone size: -
D gene: -
V gene: TRBV3-1/TRBV3-2
CDR3 protein: CASSHDGYEQYF
CDR3 DNA: TGTGCCAGCAGCCACGACGGCTACGAGCAGTACTTC

J gene: TRBJ2-1
clone size: -
D gene: -
V gene: TRBV30
CDR3 protein: CAWSKGDNEQFF
CDR3 DNA: TGTGCCTGGAGTAAAGGCGACAATGAGCAGTTCTTC

J gene: TRBJ2-1
clone size: -
D gene: TRBD2
V gene: TRBV6-5
CDR3 protein: CASTTSGSKNEQFF
CDR3 DNA: TGTGCCAGTACCACTAGCGGGAGTAAAAATGAGCAGTTCTTC

J gene: TRBJ1-6
clone size: -
D gene: TRBD1
V gene: TRBV28
CDR3 protein: CASTRTGRVNSPLHF
CDR3 DNA: TGTGCCAGCACCCGGACAGGGAGAGTGAATTCACCCCTCCACTTT